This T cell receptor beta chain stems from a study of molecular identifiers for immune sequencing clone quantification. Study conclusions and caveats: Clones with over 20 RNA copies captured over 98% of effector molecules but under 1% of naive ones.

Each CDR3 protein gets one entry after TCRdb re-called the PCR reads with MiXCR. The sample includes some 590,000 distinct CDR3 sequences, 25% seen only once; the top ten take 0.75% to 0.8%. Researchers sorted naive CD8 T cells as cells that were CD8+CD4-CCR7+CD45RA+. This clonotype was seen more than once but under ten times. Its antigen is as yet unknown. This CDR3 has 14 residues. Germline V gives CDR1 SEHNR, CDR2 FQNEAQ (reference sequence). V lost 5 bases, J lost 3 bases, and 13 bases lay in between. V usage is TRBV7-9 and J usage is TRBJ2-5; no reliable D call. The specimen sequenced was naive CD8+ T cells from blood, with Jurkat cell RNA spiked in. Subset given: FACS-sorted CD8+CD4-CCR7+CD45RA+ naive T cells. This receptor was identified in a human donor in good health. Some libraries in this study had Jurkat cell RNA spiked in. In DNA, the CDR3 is TGTGCCAGCAGCCTACAGACGGTTGAAGAGACCCAGTACTTC. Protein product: CASSLQTVEETQYF. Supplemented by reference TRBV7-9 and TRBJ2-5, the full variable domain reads DTGVSQNPRHKITKRGQNVTFRCDPISEHNRLYWYRQTLGQGPEFLTYFQNEAQLEKSRLLSDRFSAERPKGSFSTLEIQRTEQGDSAMYLCASSLQTVEETQYFGPGTRLLVL.